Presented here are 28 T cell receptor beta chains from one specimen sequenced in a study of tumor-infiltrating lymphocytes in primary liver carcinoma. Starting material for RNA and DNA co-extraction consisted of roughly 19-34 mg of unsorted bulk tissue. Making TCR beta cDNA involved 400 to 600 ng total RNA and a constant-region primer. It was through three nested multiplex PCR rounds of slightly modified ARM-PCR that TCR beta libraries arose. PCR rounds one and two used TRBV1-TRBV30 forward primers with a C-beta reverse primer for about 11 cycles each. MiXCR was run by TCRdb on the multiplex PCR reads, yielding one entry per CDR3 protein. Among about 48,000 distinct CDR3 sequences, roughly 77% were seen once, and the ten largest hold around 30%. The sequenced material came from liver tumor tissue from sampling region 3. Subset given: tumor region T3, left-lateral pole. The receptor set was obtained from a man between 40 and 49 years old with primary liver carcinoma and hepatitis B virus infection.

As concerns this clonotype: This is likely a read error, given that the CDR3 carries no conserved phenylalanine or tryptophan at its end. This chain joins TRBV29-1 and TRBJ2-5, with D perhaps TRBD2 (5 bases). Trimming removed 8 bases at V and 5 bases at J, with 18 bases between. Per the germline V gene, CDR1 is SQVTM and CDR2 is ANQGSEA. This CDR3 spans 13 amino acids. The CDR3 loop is CSIGVRAAETQYY. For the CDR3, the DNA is TGCAGCATTGGTGTGAGGGCCGCTGAGACCCAGTACTAC.

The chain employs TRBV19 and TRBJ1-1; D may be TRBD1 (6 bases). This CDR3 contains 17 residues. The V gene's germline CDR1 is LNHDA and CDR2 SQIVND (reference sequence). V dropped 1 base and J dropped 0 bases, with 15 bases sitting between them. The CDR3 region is CASSIGVGASMNTEAFF. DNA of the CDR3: TGTGCCAGTAGTATAGGAGTGGGGGCATCGATGAACACTGAAGCTTTCTTT.

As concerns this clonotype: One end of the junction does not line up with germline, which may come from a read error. The CDR3 nucleotides are TGTGTCAGCAGCTTAGCCGGCGGTAGCACAGATACGCAGTTTTTT. This codes for CVSSLAGGSTDTQFF. The V call is TRBV7-9, the J call TRBJ2-3; D not resolved. CDR3 size: 15 residues. Germline CDR1 reads SEHNR; CDR2 reads FQNEAQ (reference sequence). Variable domain in full (rest from reference TRBV7-9 and TRBJ2-3): DTGVSQNPRHKITKRGQNVTFRCDPISEHNRLYWYRQTLGQGPEFLTYFQNEAQLEKSRLLSDRFSAERPKGSFSTLEIQRTEQGDSAMYLCVSSLAGGSTDTQFFGPGTRLTVL.

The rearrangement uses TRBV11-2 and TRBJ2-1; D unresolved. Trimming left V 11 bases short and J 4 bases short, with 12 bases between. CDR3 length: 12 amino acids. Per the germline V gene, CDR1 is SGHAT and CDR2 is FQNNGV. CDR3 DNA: TGTGCCGACAACCCGGAGTACAATGAGCAGTTCTTC. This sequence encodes CADNPEYNEQFF.

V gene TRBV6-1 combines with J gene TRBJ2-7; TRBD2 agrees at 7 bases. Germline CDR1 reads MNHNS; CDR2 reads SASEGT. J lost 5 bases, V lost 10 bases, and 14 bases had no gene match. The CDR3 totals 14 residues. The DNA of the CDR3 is TGTGCCAACGACAGCGGGATATTATCACACGAGCAGTACTTC. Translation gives CANDSGILSHEQYF.

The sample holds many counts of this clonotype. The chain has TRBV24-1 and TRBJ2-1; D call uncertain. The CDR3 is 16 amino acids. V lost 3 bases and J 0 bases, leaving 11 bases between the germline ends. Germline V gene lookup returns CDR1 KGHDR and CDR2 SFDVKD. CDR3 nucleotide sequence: TGTGCCACCAGTGATGCGACTGTAAGCTCCTACAATGAGCAGTTCTTC. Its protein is CATSDATVSSYNEQFF.

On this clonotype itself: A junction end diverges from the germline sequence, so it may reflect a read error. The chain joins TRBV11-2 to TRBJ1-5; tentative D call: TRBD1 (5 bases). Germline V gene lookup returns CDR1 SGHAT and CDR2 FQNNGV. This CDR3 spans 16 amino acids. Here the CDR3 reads CVSCPGGGYDNRPQHF. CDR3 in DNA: TGTGTCAGCTGCCCCGGCGGGGGGTATGACAATCGGCCCCAGCATTTT.

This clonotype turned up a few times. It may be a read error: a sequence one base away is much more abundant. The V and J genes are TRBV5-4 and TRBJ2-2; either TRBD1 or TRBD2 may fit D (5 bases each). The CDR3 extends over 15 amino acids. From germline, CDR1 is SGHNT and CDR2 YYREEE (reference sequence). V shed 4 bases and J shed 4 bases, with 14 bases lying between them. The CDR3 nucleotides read TGTGCCAGCAGCAGAGTAACGGGACCCACCGGGGAGCTGTTTTTT. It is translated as CASSRVTGPTGELFF.

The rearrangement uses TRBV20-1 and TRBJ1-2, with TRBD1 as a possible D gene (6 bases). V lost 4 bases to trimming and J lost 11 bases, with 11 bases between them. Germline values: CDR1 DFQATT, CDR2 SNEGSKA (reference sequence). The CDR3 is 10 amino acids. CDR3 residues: CSAIKQGYTF. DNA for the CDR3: TGCAGTGCTATTAAACAGGGTTACACCTTC.

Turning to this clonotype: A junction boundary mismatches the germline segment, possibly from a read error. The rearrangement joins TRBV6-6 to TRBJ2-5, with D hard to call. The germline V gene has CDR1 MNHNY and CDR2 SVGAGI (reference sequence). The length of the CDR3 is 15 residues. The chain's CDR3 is CACSYSIEVLETQYF. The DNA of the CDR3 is TGTGCCTGCAGTTACTCGATAGAAGTCCTGGAGACCCAGTACTTC.

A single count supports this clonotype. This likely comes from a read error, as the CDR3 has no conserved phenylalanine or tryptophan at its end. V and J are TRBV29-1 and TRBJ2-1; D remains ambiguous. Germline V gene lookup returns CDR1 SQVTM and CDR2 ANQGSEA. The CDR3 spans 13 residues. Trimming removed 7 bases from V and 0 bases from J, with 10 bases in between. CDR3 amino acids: CSGGPASYNEQFL. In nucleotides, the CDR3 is TGCAGCGGTGGGCCAGCCTCCTACAATGAGCAGTTCTTA.

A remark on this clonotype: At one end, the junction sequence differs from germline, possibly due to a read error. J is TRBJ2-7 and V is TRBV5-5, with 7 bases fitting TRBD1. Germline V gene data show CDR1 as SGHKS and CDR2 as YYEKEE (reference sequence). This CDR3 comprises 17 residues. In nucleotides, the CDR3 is TGTGCCAGTAGCTTGGCGGCGAGGGCAGGGGGAATCTACGAGCAGTACTTC. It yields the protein CASSLAARAGGIYEQYF.

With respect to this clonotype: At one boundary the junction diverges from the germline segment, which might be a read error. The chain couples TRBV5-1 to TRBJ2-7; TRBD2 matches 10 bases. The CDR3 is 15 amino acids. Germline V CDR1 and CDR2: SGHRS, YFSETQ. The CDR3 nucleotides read TGCGCCAGAAGCTTGACTAGCGGGCAGGCCTACGAGCAGCACTTC. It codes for CARSLTSGQAYEQHF.

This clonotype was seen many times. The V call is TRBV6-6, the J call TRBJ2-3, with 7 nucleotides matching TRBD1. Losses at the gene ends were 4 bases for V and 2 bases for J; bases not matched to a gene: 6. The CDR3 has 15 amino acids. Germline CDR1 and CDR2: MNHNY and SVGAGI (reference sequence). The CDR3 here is CASSFMGTVTDTQYF. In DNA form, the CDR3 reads TGTGCCAGCAGTTTCATGGGGACAGTCACAGATACGCAGTATTTT.

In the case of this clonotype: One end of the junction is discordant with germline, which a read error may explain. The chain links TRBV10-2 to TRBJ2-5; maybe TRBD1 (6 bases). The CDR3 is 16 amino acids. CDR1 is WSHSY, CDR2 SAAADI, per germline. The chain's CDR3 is CTSSEGQSLQEITQYF. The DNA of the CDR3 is TGCACCAGCAGTGAAGGACAGAGTCTACAAGAGATAACCCAGTACTTC.

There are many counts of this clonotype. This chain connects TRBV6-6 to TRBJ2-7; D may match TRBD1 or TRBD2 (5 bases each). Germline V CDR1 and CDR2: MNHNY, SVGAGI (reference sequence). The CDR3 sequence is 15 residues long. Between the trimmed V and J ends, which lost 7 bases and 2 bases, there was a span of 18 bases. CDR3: CASTQMGVSPYEQYF. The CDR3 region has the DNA TGTGCCAGCACCCAAATGGGGGTATCTCCCTACGAGCAGTACTTC.

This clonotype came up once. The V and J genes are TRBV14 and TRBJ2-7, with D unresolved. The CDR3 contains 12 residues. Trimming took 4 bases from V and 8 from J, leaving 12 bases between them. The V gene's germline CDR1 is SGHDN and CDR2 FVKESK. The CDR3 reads CASSRDGTKQYF. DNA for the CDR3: TGTGCCAGCAGCCGAGACGGAACGAAGCAGTACTTC.

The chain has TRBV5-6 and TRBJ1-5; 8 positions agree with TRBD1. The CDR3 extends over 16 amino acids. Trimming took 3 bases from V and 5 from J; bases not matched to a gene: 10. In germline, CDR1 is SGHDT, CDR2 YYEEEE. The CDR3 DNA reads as TGTGCCAGCAGCTACGCTAGGACAGGGATGGATCAGCCCCAGCATTTT. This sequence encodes CASSYARTGMDQPQHF.

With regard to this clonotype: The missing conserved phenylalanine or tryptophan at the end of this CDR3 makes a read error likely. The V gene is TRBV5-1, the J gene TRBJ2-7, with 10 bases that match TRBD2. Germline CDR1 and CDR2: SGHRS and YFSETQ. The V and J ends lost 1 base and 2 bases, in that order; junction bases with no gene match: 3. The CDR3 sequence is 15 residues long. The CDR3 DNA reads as TGCGCCAGCAGCTTGACTAGCGGGGAGGCCTACGAGCAGTACCTC. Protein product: CASSLTSGEAYEQYL.

The CDR3 DNA reads as TGTGCCAGCAGTCCAGCGGGTTGGGCAGAAAAACTGTTTTTT. Translating it yields CASSPAGWAEKLFF. V is TRBV27 and J is TRBJ1-4; no firm D call. This CDR3 is 14 amino acids long. V gave up 5 bases and J gave up 8 bases, with 15 bases separating them. Per the germline V gene, CDR1 is MNHEY and CDR2 is SMNVEV (reference sequence).

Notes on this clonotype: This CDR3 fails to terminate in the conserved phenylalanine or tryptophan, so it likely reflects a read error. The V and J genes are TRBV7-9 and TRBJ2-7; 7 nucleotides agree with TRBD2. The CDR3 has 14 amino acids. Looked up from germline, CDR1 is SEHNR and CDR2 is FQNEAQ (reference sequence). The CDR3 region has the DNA TGTGCCAGCAGCATAGCGGGTCCCGCCTACGAGCAGTACCTC. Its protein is CASSIAGPAYEQYL.

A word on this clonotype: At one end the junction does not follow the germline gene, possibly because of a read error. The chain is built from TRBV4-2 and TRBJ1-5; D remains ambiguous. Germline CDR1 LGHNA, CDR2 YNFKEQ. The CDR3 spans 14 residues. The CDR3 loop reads CANSQIETQQPQHF. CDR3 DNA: TGTGCCAACAGCCAAATAGAGACGCAGCAGCCCCAGCATTTT.

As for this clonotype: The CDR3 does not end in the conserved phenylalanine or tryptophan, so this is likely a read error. DNA of the CDR3: TGTGCAAGCAGCTTAGATTTCAATAATTCACCCCTCCACTGT. Translated, it gives CASSLDFNNSPLHC. The V call is TRBV7-9, the J call TRBJ1-6; no definite D call. CDR3 size: 14 residues. CDR1 and CDR2 (germline): SEHNR, FQNEAQ (reference sequence).

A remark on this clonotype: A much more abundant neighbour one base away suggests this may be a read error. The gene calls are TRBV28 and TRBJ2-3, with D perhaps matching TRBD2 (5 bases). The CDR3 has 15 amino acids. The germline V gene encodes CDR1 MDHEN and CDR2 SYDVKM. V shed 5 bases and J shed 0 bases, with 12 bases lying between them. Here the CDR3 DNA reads TGTGCCAGCAGTCTGCGGGTAGTGAGCACAGATACGCAGTATTTT. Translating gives CASSLRVVSTDTQYF.

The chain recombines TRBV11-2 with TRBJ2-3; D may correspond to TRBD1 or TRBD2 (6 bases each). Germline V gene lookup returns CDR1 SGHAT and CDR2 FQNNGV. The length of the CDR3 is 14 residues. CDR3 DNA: TGTGTCGGAGGGACACGGGAGCCCGCATATACGCAGTATTTT. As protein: CVGGTREPAYTQYF.

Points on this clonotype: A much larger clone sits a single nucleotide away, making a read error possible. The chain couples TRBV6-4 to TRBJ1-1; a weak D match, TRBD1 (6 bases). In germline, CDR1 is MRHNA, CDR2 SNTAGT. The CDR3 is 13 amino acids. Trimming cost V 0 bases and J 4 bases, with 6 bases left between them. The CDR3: CASSDSDSTEAFF. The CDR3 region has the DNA TGTGCCAGCAGTGACTCGGACAGCACTGAAGCTTTCTTT.

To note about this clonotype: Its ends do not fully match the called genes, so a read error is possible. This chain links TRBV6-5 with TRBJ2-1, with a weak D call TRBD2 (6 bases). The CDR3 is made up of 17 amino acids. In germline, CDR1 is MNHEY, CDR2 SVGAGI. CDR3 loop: CASSYSFGRQSMNELFF. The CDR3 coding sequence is TGTGCCAGTAGTTACTCTTTCGGGAGACAGTCTATGAATGAGCTGTTCTTC.

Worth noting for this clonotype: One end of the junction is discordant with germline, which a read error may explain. The CDR3 DNA sequence: TGTGCCAGCAGAGCTAGCGGCACAGAAACGCAGTATTTT. This gives the protein CASRASGTETQYF. J is TRBJ2-3 and V is TRBV6-4; TRBD2 agrees at 7 bases. Germline V gene lookup returns CDR1 MRHNA and CDR2 SNTAGT. The CDR3 covers 13 residues.